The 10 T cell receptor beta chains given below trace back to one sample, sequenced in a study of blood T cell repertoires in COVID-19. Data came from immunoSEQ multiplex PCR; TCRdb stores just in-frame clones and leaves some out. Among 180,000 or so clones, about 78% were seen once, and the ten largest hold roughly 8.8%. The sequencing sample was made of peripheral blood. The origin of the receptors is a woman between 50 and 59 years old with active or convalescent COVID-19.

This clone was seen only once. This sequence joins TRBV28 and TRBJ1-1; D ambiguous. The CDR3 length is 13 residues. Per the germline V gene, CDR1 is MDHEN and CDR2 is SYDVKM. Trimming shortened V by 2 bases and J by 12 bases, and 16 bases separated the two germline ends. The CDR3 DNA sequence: TGTGCCAGCAGTTTAGAAGACACCCAGTCTCCTTTCTTT. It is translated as CASSLEDTQSPFF.

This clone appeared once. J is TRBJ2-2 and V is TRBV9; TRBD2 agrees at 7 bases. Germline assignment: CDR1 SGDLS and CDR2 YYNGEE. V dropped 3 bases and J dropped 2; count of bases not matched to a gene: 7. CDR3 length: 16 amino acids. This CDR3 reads CASSALGLPNTGELFF. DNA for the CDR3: TGTGCCAGCAGCGCCTTGGGACTACCTAACACCGGGGAGCTGTTTTTT.

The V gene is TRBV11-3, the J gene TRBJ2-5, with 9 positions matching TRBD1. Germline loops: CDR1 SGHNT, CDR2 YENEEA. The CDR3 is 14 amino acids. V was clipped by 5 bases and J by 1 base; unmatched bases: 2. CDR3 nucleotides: TGTGCCAGCAGCGTACAGGGGGCCCAAGAGACCCAGTACTTC. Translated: CASSVQGAQETQYF.

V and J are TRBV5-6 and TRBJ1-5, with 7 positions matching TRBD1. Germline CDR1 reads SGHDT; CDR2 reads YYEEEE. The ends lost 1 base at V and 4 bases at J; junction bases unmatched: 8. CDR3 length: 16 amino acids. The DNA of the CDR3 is TGTGCCAGCAGCTTGATAACAGGGGCGCCTAATCAGCCCCAGCATTTT. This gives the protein CASSLITGAPNQPQHF.

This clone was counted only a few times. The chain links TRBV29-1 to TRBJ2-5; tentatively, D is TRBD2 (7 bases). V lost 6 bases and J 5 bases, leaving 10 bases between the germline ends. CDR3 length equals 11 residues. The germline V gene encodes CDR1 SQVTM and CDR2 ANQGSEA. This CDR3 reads CSVGGRETQYF. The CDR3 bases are TGCAGCGTGGGGGGGCGGGAGACCCAGTACTTC.

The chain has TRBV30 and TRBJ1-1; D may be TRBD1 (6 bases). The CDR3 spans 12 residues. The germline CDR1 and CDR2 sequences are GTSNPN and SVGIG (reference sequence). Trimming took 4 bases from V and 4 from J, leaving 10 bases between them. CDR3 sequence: CAWTRGGTEAFF. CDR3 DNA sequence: TGTGCCTGGACCCGAGGGGGCACTGAAGCTTTCTTT. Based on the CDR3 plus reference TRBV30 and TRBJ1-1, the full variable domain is SQTIHQWPATLVQPVGSPLSLECTVEGTSNPNLYWYRQAAGRGLQLLFYSVGIGQISSEVPQNLSASRPQDRQFILSSKKLLLSDSGFYLCAWTRGGTEAFFGQGTRLTVV.

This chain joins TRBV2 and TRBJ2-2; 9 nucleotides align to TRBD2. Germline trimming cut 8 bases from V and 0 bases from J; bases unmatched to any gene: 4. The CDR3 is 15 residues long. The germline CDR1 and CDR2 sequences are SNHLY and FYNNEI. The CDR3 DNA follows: TGTGCCAGCCAGCGGGAGGAGTCGAACACCGGGGAGCTGTTTTTT. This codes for CASQREESNTGELFF.

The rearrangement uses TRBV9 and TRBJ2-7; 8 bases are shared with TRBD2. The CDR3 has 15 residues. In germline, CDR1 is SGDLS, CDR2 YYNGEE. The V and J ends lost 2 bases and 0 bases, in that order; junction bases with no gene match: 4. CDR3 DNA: TGTGCCAGCAGCGTTCTAGCGGGTAACTCCTACGAGCAGTACTTC. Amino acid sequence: CASSVLAGNSYEQYF.

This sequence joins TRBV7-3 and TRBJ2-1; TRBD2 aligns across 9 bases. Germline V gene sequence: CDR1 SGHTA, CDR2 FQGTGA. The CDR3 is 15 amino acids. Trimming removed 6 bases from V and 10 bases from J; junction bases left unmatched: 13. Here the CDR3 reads CASSIGSAGGGEQFF. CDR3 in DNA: TGTGCCAGCAGTATTGGGTCAGCGGGAGGCGGGGAGCAGTTCTTC. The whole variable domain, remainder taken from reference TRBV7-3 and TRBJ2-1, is GAGVSQTPSNKVTEKGKYVELRCDPISGHTALYWYRQSLGQGPEFLIYFQGTGAADDSGLPNDRFFAVRPEGSVSTLKIQRTERGDSAVYLCASSIGSAGGGEQFFGPGTRLTVL.

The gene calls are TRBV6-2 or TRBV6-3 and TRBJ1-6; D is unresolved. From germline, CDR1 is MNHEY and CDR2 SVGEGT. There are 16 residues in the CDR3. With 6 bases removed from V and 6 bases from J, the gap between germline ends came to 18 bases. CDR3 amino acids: CASSPLSGHPNSPLHF. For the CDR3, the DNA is TGTGCCAGCAGCCCCCTGAGCGGGCACCCTAATTCACCCCTCCACTTT.